A single sample is the source of the 2 T cell receptor beta chains below, sequenced in a study of early T cells in non-severe SARS-CoV-2 infection. TCRdb independently ran MiXCR on the 5' RACE reads; one entry per CDR3 protein. The sample has more than 45,000 distinct CDR3 sequences, about 13% seen once. Material: whole blood. The source is an adult who was a healthcare worker with PCR-confirmed SARS-CoV-2 infection or an uninfected control (not recorded which).

The chain joins TRBV9 to TRBJ2-2; D is unresolved. This CDR3 spans 14 amino acids. Germline-derived CDR1 and CDR2 are SGDLS and YYNGEE. V was clipped by 0 bases and J by 1 base, with 4 bases between them. The CDR3 sequence: CASSVAGNTGELFF. DNA of the CDR3: TGTGCCAGCAGCGTAGCAGGGAACACCGGGGAGCTGTTTTTT. Full variable domain (missing parts from reference TRBV9 and TRBJ2-2): DSGVTQTPKHLITATGQRVTLRCSPRSGDLSVYWYQQSLDQGLQFLIQYYNGEERAKGNILERFSAQQFPDLHSELNLSSLELGDSALYFCASSVAGNTGELFFGEGSRLTVL.

The rearrangement joins TRBV9 to TRBJ1-2, with D perhaps TRBD1 (5 bases). Trimming cost V 4 bases and J 4 bases, with 20 bases left between them. This CDR3 is 16 amino acids long. CDR1 and CDR2 from the germline V gene are SGDLS and YYNGEE. The CDR3 sequence: CASSPEGGAGAYGYTF. The DNA of the CDR3 is TGTGCCAGCAGCCCCGAGGGAGGGGCCGGTGCCTATGGCTACACCTTC.